One sample yielded the 29 T cell receptor beta chains listed below, sequenced in a study of T cells expressing NK-cell markers. TCRdb re-analyzed the 5' RACE reads; it lists each CDR3 protein once, without DNA. Reported are 150,000 or so distinct CDR3 sequences; the ten largest clones contain under 20%. The material sequenced was blood T cells: a sorted CD56 or NKG2C T cell subset, CD4+ or CD8+ T cells, or bulk PBMC T cells (not recorded which). The receptors were gathered from a woman aged 18-69 years in good health.

This chain links TRBV2 with TRBJ2-2; there is no DNA to check the TCRdb D call of TRBD1. The CDR3 runs to 15 residues. CDR1 and CDR2 (germline): SNHLY, FYNNEI. The CDR3: CASSREQGGTGELFF. The entire variable domain, with the rest obtained from reference TRBV2 and TRBJ2-2, is as follows: EPEVTQTPSHQVTQMGQEVILRCVPISNHLYFYWYRQILGQKVEFLVSFYNNEISEKSEIFDDQFSVERPDGSNFTLKIRSTKLEDSAMYFCASSREQGGTGELFFGEGSRLTVL.

The rearrangement uses TRBV18 and TRBJ1-3. The CDR3 runs to 15 residues. Germline loops: CDR1 KGHSH, CDR2 LQKENI. CDR3 sequence: CASSPPSDSGNTIYF.

CDR3 sequence reads: CASSFLRTGNGYTF. The chain is built from TRBV6-5 and TRBJ1-2; TCRdb reports TRBD1, a call that lacks DNA to check it against. The CDR3 sequence is 14 residues long. Germline-derived CDR1 and CDR2 are MNHEY and SVGAGI.

The chain employs TRBV29-1 and TRBJ2-1; the D call from TCRdb, TRBD1, cannot be confirmed without DNA. The germline gives CDR1 SQVTM, CDR2 ANQGSEA. This CDR3 has 12 amino acids. CDR3 residues: CSLTQGRDEQFF.

The chain uses TRBV20-1 and TRBJ2-2; TCRdb's assignment of TRBD2 cannot be checked, as there is no DNA. The CDR3 has 16 amino acids. The germline gives CDR1 DFQATT, CDR2 SNEGSKA (reference sequence). The CDR3 sequence is CSASGRVLLNTGELFF.

This chain uses TRBV7-3 with TRBJ2-2. This CDR3 has 14 amino acids. Germline V gives CDR1 SGHTA, CDR2 FQGTGA. Here the CDR3 reads CASSFLANTGELFF.

The chain is built from TRBV10-3 and TRBJ2-1; lacking DNA, the TRBD1 call made by TCRdb goes unchecked. The CDR3 is 16 residues long. Germline V CDR1 and CDR2: ENHRY, SYGVKD. CDR3 sequence: CAITHLRDRTNNEQFF.

The V gene is TRBV5-1, the J gene TRBJ1-1; no DNA is available, so the TRBD1 call from TCRdb remains unchecked. The V gene's germline CDR1 is SGHRS and CDR2 YFSETQ. The CDR3 is made up of 14 amino acids. CDR3 region: CASSTGGPSTEAFF.

The chain links TRBV5-1 to TRBJ1-2. The germline CDR1 and CDR2 sequences are SGHRS and YFSETQ. This CDR3 is 17 amino acids long. The CDR3 spells CASSLAPPVSIYYGYTF.

The chain links TRBV9 to TRBJ1-6. The CDR3 is 15 residues long. Germline values: CDR1 SGDLS, CDR2 YYNGEE. The CDR3: CASSVVDLQNSPLHF.

V usage is TRBV5-1 and J usage is TRBJ2-3. The CDR3 spans 15 residues. From germline, CDR1 is SGHRS and CDR2 YFSETQ. CDR3 protein: CASSLGLEGTDTQYF.

The chain recombines TRBV5-1 with TRBJ2-1. Germline V gives CDR1 SGHRS, CDR2 YFSETQ. This CDR3 comprises 14 residues. CDR3 in amino acids: CASSLDSLYNEQFF.

This chain joins TRBV18 and TRBJ2-4. The CDR3 extends over 14 amino acids. CDR1 and CDR2 (germline): KGHSH, LQKENI. The CDR3 region is CASSPPWDKNIQYF.

V and J are TRBV27 and TRBJ2-4; the D call of TRBD1 rests on TCRdb alone, since no DNA is present to check it. This CDR3 is 15 amino acids long. Germline V lookup: CDR1 MNHEY, CDR2 SMNVEV (reference sequence). This CDR3 reads CASSPLRVYRYIQYF.

The J gene is TRBJ2-2, the V gene TRBV3-1; TCRdb designates TRBD2, a call that cannot be tested without DNA. The germline V gene encodes CDR1 LGHDT and CDR2 YNNKEL (reference sequence). The CDR3 loop spans 13 amino acids. The CDR3 loop is CASSRTFSGELFF.

The CDR3 sequence: CSARSGNNQPQHF. The genes are TRBV20-1 and TRBJ1-5. Germline V CDR1 and CDR2: DFQATT, SNEGSKA (reference sequence). CDR3 length: 13 amino acids.

V gene TRBV4-1 combines with J gene TRBJ2-7. Per germline, CDR1 MGHRA and CDR2 YSYEKL. The CDR3 is 16 amino acids. The CDR3 sequence: CASSQERTERRYEQYF.

The chain employs TRBV3-1 and TRBJ1-1; TCRdb outputs TRBD1, but without DNA this stays unchecked. The CDR3 covers 13 residues. Germline CDR1 reads LGHDT; CDR2 reads YNNKEL (reference sequence). The CDR3 spells CASSLWPARDAFF.

The CDR3 is CASSSGTENQPQHF. This chain connects TRBV5-1 to TRBJ1-5; TCRdb gives TRBD1 as the D gene, but with no DNA this cannot be confirmed. The CDR3 spans 14 residues. Germline assignment: CDR1 SGHRS and CDR2 YFSETQ.

This chain's CDR3 is CASSTRRGTEAFF. V and J are TRBV28 and TRBJ1-1. This CDR3 has 13 amino acids. Germline CDR1 reads MDHEN; CDR2 reads SYDVKM.

The chain's CDR3 is CASSRDRIYNEQFF. This chain links TRBV5-1 with TRBJ2-1; TCRdb picks TRBD1, but there is no DNA to check that call. The germline V gene has CDR1 SGHRS and CDR2 YFSETQ. This CDR3 spans 14 amino acids. Complete variable domain (other parts from reference TRBV5-1 and TRBJ2-1): KAGVTQTPRYLIKTRGQQVTLSCSPISGHRSVSWYQQTPGQGLQFLFEYFSETQRNKGNFPGRFSGRQFSNSRSEMNVSTLELGDSALYLCASSRDRIYNEQFFGPGTRLTVL.

The gene calls are TRBV20-1 and TRBJ2-7; TCRdb's D call, TRBD2, is unchecked because there is no DNA. CDR1 and CDR2 (germline): DFQATT, SNEGSKA (reference sequence). The CDR3 consists of 16 residues. CDR3 sequence: CSASRIQTSGSYEQYF.

The chain joins TRBV5-1 to TRBJ2-1; TCRdb calls TRBD1, which cannot be checked without DNA. The CDR3 length is 15 residues. The germline CDR1 and CDR2 sequences are SGHRS and YFSETQ. The CDR3 reads CASSLVAGASNEQFF.

The V gene is TRBV3-1, the J gene TRBJ2-1; checking the TCRdb D call of TRBD2 is not possible without DNA. CDR1 is LGHDT, CDR2 YNNKEL, per germline (reference sequence). This CDR3 contains 17 residues. The chain's CDR3 is CASSPGDSGVVLNEQFF.

The chain employs TRBV21-1 and TRBJ2-7; without DNA, the TCRdb call of TRBD2 cannot be checked. TRBV21-1 is labeled a pseudogene. The CDR3 sequence is 15 residues long. This CDR3 is CASSKVEKLGHEQYF.

This sequence joins TRBV5-1 and TRBJ2-7; TCRdb names TRBD1, which stays unverified in the absence of DNA. Germline-derived CDR1 and CDR2 are SGHRS and YFSETQ. The CDR3 runs to 12 residues. The CDR3 here is CASGDRAYEQYF. Full variable domain (missing parts from reference TRBV5-1 and TRBJ2-7): KAGVTQTPRYLIKTRGQQVTLSCSPISGHRSVSWYQQTPGQGLQFLFEYFSETQRNKGNFPGRFSGRQFSNSRSEMNVSTLELGDSALYLCASGDRAYEQYFGPGTRLTVT.

V and J are TRBV2 and TRBJ2-1; the D gene TCRdb calls, TRBD2, cannot be checked with no DNA. The CDR3 loop spans 14 amino acids. CDR1 and CDR2 from the germline V gene are SNHLY and FYNNEI. The chain's CDR3 is CASSLISGYNEQFF.

The CDR3 loop is CASSRGAIRRPFYEQYF. V and J are TRBV21-1 and TRBJ2-7; the TCRdb call, TRBD2, lacks DNA for checking. TRBV21-1 is marked as a pseudogene. This CDR3 has 17 residues.

The chain has TRBV18 and TRBJ1-1; TCRdb proposes TRBD1, but this gene call is untestable without DNA. CDR1 is KGHSH, CDR2 LQKENI, per germline. The CDR3 is 15 amino acids. The CDR3 sequence: CASSPNAGTLTEAFF.